This record concerns one T cell receptor (beta chain) sequence. TCRdb's table, derived via immunoSEQ multiplex PCR, lists solely in-frame clones and lacks some. The sample contains approximately 100,000 clones, 90% of which appear only once. Trimming pared 1 base from V and 4 bases from J, leaving 14 bases between. Germline values: CDR1 SGHKS, CDR2 YYEKEE (reference sequence). The CDR3 totals 16 residues. The data were obtained in a study of OX40 agonist ivuxolimab in advanced cancers. The sampling schedule covered blood at baseline, cycle 4 day 1, and cycle 7 day 1. The material sequenced was CD4+ or CD8+ T cells sorted from blood, taken in a trial of the OX40 agonist ivuxolimab. The clonotype comes from an adult with an advanced solid tumor such as melanoma, head and neck, liver or kidney cancer. The chain is built from TRBV5-5 and TRBJ2-2; TRBD1 might be the D (6 bases). The DNA of the CDR3 is TGTGCCAGCAGCTTGTCGGCCAGCAGGGGCACCGGGGAGCTGTTTTTT. Protein: CASSLSASRGTGELFF.